This T cell receptor beta chain was identified during a study of vaccination effects on CD4 cells after COVID-19. On the study more broadly: Subjects were given two BNT162b2 or mRNA-1273 vaccine doses. Overall study results and limits: The study, lacking early post-infection timepoints, had few convalescent patients.

Generated by immunoSEQ multiplex PCR, the TCRdb table keeps only in-frame clones and is missing some. The sample holds tens of thousands of clones, around three quarters seen once. Viral peptide pool expansion of antigen-specific CD4+ T cells preceded sequencing in the ViraFEST assay. The culture ran for nine to eleven days, and then CD4+ T cells were isolated. None of these healthy vaccinees had been infected with SARS-CoV-2 before vaccination. PBMC cultures contained around 2 million cells per well, 8.5 to 10 IU/ml IL-2 and roughly 10 ug/ml peptides. V lost 3 bases to trimming and J lost 2 bases, with 0 bases between them. The length of the CDR3 is 11 residues. Germline V gene lookup returns CDR1 SGHTS and CDR2 YDEGEE. Concerning this clone: Antigen: not known.

Here the sequenced sample was CD4+ T cells from PBMCs cultured with HCoV-229E spike peptides, taken before COVID-19 vaccination. The receptor was isolated from a human donor who received a COVID-19 vaccine. The chain carries TRBV5-8 and TRBJ2-1; D is unclear. The CDR3 sequence is CASSSYNEQFF. Here the CDR3 DNA reads TGTGCCAGCAGCTCCTACAATGAGCAGTTCTTC.